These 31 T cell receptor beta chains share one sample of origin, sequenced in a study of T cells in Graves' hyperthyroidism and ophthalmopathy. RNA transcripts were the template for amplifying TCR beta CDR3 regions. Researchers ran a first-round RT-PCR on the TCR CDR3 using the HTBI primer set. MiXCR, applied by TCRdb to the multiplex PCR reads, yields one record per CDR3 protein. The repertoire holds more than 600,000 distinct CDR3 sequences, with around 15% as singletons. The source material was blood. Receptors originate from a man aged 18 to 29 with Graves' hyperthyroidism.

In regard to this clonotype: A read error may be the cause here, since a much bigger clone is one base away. CDR3 amino acids: CASSLGRRTNEKLFF. DNA of the CDR3: TGTGCCAGCAGCCTCGGACGGCGGACTAATGAAAAACTGTTTTTT. The chain combines TRBV6-1 with TRBJ1-4; D remains ambiguous. Germline V CDR1 and CDR2: MNHNS, SASEGT. The CDR3 covers 15 residues. V shed 6 bases and J shed 2 bases, with 13 bases lying between them.

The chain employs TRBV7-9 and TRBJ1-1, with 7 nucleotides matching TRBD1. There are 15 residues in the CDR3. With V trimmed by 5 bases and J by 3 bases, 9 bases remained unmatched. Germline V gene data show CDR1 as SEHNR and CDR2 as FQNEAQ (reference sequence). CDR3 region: CASSLRQGSDTEAFF. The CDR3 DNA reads TGTGCCAGCAGCCTACGACAGGGATCGGACACTGAAGCTTTCTTT. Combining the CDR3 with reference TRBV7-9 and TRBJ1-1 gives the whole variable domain DTGVSQNPRHKITKRGQNVTFRCDPISEHNRLYWYRQTLGQGPEFLTYFQNEAQLEKSRLLSDRFSAERPKGSFSTLEIQRTEQGDSAMYLCASSLRQGSDTEAFFGQGTRLTVV.

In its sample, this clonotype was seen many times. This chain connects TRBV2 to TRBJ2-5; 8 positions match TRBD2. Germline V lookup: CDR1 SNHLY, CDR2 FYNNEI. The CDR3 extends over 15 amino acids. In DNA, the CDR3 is TGTGCATTCGAAGTAGCGGGATCGTACCAAGAGACCCAGTACTTC. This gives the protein CAFEVAGSYQETQYF.

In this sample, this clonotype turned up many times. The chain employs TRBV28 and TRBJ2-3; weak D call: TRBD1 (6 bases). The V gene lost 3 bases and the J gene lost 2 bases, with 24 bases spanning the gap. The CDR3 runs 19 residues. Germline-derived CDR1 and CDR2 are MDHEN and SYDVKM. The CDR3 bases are TGTGCCAGCAGTTTGCCACTGACCGGGACAAGAACCGTCACAGATACGCAGTATTTT. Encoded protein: CASSLPLTGTRTVTDTQYF.

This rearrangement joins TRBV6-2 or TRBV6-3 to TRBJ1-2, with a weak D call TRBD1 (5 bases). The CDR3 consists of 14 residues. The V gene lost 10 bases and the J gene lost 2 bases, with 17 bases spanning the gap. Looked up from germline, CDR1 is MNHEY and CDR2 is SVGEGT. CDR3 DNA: TGTGCCACGCGGACACGGTCGCACAACTATGGCTACACCTTC. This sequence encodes CATRTRSHNYGYTF.

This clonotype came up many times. The CDR3 here is CASYRGYSNQPQHF. The CDR3 DNA reads TGTGCCAGCTACAGGGGATATAGCAATCAGCCCCAGCATTTT. The chain employs TRBV28 and TRBJ1-5; 7 bases agree with TRBD1. This CDR3 spans 14 amino acids. CDR1 and CDR2 from the germline V gene are MDHEN and SYDVKM. V trimming: 8 bases; J trimming: 0 bases; junction bases outside the gene matches: 4.

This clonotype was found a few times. CDR3 loop: CASSQALAGVDEQYF. CDR3 nucleotide sequence: TGCGCCAGCAGCCAAGCTCTAGCGGGAGTTGACGAGCAGTACTTC. The genes are TRBV4-1 and TRBJ2-7; 10 bases align to TRBD2. Germline V gene sequence: CDR1 MGHRA, CDR2 YSYEKL. Trimming cost V 1 base and J 5 bases; bases outside gene matches: 5. The CDR3 runs to 15 residues.

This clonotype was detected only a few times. The CDR3 is CSARDRRTGGVTGELFF. The DNA for the CDR3 is TGCAGTGCTAGAGATAGACGGACAGGGGGCGTCACCGGGGAGCTGTTTTTT. The chain carries TRBV20-1 and TRBJ2-2, with 11 bases matching TRBD1. This CDR3 contains 17 residues. The germline CDR1 and CDR2 sequences are DFQATT and SNEGSKA (reference sequence). Unmatched junction bases numbered 7, after V lost 0 bases and J lost 4 bases.

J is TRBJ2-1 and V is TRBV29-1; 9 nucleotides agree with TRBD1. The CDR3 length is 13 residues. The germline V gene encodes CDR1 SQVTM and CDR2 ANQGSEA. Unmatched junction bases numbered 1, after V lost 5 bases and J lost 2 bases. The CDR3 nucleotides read TGCAGCGTTAGGACAGGGGCCTACAATGAGCAGTTCTTC. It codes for CSVRTGAYNEQFF.

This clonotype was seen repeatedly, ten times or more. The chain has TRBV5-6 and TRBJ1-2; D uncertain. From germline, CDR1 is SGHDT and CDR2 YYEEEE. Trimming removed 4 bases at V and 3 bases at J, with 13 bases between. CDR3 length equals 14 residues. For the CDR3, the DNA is TGTGCCAGCAGCCCAACCGGCAGAGACTATGGCTACACCTTC. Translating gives CASSPTGRDYGYTF.

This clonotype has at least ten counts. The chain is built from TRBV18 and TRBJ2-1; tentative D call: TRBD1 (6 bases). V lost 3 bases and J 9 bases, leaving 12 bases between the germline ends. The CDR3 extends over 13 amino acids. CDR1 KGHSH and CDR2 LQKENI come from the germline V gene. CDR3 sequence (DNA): TGTGCCAGCTCACCCCAGGGGCATGGTGAGCAGTTCTTC. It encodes CASSPQGHGEQFF.

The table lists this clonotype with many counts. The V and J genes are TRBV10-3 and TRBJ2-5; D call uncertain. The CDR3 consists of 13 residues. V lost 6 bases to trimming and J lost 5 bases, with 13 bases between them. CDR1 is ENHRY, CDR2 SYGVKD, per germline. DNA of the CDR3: TGTGCCATCAGCCTTGACCCTGGGGAGACCCAGTACTTC. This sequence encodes CAISLDPGETQYF.

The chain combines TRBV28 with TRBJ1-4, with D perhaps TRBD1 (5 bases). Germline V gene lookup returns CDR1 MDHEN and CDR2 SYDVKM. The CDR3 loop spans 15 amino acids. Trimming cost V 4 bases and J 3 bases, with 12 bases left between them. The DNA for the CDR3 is TGTGCCAGCAGTTCCCTCCGGGACCCTAATGAAAAACTGTTTTTT. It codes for CASSSLRDPNEKLFF.

The CDR3: CASSQTPYEQYF. The CDR3, as DNA: TGTGCCAGCAGCCAGACGCCTTACGAGCAGTACTTC. The V call is TRBV3-1, the J call TRBJ2-7, with no clear D. V was clipped by 3 bases and J by 4 bases, with 7 bases between them. The germline V gene encodes CDR1 LGHDT and CDR2 YNNKEL (reference sequence). This CDR3 spans 12 amino acids.

The CDR3 sequence: CASSIAGNTGELFF. Here the CDR3 DNA reads TGTGCCAGTAGTATTGCGGGAAACACCGGGGAGCTGTTTTTT. This rearrangement joins TRBV19 to TRBJ2-2; tentative D call: TRBD2 (6 bases). V was trimmed by 3 bases and J by 2 bases, leaving 7 bases between them. The CDR3 covers 14 residues. The V gene's germline CDR1 is LNHDA and CDR2 SQIVND (reference sequence).

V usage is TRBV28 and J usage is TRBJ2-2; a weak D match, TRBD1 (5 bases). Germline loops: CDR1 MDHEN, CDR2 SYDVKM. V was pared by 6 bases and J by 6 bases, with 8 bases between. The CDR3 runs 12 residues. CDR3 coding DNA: TGTGCCAGCAGGGACATGGCCGGGGAGCTGTTTTTT. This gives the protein CASRDMAGELFF.

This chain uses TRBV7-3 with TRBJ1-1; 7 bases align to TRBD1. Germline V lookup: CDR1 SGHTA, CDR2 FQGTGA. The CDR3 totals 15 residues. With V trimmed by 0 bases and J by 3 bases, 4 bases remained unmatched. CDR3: CASSLTDRADTEAFF. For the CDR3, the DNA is TGTGCCAGCAGCTTAACTGACAGGGCGGACACTGAAGCTTTCTTT.

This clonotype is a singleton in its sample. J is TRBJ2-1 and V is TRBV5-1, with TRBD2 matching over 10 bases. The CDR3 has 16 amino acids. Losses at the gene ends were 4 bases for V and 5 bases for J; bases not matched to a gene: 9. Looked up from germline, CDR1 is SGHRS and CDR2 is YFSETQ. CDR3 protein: CASSDPSGSFDNEQFF. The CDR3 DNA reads TGCGCCAGCAGCGATCCTAGCGGGAGCTTTGACAATGAGCAGTTCTTC. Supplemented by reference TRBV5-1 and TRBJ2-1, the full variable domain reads KAGVTQTPRYLIKTRGQQVTLSCSPISGHRSVSWYQQTPGQGLQFLFEYFSETQRNKGNFPGRFSGRQFSNSRSEMNVSTLELGDSALYLCASSDPSGSFDNEQFFGPGTRLTVL.

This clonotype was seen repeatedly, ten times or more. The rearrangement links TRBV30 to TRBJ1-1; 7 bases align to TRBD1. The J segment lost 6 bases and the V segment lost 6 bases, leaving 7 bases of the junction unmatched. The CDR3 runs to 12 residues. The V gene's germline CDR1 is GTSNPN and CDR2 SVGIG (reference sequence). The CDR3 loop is CACYTGEAEAFF. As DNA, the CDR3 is TGTGCCTGTTACACAGGGGAGGCTGAAGCTTTCTTT. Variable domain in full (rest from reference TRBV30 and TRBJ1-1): SQTIHQWPATLVQPVGSPLSLECTVEGTSNPNLYWYRQAAGRGLQLLFYSVGIGQISSEVPQNLSASRPQDRQFILSSKKLLLSDSGFYLCACYTGEAEAFFGQGTRLTVV.

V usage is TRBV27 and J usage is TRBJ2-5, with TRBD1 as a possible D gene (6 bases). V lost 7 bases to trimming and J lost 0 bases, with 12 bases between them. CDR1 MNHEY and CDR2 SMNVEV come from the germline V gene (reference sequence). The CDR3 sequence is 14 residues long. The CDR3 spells CASNPGTNQETQYF. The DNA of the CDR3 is TGTGCCAGCAACCCTGGGACAAACCAAGAGACCCAGTACTTC.

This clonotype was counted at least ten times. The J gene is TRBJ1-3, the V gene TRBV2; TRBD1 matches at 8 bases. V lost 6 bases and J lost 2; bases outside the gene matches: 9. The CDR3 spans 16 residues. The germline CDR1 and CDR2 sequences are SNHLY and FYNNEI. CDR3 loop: CASSDSGTGAGNTIYF. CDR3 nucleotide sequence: TGTGCCAGCAGCGACTCCGGGACAGGTGCTGGAAACACCATATATTTT.

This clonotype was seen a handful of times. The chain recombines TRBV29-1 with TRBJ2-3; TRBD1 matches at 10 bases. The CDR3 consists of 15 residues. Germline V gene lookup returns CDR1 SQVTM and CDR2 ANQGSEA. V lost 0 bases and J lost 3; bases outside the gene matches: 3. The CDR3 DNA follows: TGCAGCGTTGAAGATCGGGGACAGGGGACAGATACGCAGTATTTT. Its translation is CSVEDRGQGTDTQYF.

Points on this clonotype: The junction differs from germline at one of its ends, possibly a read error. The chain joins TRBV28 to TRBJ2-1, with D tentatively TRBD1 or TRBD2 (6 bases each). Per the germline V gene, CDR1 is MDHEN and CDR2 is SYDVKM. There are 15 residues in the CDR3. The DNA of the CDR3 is TGTGCCTGCAGTTTAACCGGGGGCCGCTACAATGAGCAGTTCTTC. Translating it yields CACSLTGGRYNEQFF.

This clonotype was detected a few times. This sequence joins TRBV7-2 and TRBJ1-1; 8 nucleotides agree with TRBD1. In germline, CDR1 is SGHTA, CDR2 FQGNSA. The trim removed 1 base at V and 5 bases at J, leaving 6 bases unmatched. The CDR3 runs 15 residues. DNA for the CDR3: TGTGCCAGCAGCTTAGAACTGACAGGGGCTACTGAAGCTTTCTTT. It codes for CASSLELTGATEAFF. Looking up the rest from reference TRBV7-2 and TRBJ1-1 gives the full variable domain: GAGVSQSPSNKVTEKGKDVELRCDPISGHTALYWYRQSLGQGLEFLIYFQGNSAPDKSGLPSDRFSAERTGGSVSTLTIQRTQQEDSAVYLCASSLELTGATEAFFGQGTRLTVV.

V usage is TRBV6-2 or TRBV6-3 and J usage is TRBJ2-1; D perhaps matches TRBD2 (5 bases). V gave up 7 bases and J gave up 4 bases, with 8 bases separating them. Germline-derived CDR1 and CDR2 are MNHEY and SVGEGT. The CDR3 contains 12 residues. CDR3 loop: CASISGYNEQFF. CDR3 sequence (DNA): TGTGCCAGCATAAGCGGATACAATGAGCAGTTCTTC.

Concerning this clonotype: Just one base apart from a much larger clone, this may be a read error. This CDR3 reads CASSPPLATRSYEQCF. The DNA for the CDR3 is TGTGCCAGCAGCCCCCCCCTAGCGACCCGCTCCTACGAGCAGTGCTTC. The chain employs TRBV7-9 and TRBJ2-7, with D maybe TRBD2 (6 bases). This CDR3 contains 16 residues. Germline V gene data show CDR1 as SEHNR and CDR2 as FQNEAQ (reference sequence).

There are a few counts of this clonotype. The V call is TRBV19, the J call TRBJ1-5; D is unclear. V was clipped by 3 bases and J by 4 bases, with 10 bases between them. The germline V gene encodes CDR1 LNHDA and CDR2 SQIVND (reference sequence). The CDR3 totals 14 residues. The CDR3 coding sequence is TGTGCCAGTAGTATGCGGACGGGGAATCAGCCCCAGCATTTT. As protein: CASSMRTGNQPQHF.

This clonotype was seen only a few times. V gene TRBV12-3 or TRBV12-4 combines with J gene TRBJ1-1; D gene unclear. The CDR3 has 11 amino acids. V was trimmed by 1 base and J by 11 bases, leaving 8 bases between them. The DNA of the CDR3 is TGTGCCAGCAGTTTAGGATTCACGGCTTTCTTT. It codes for CASSLGFTAFF.

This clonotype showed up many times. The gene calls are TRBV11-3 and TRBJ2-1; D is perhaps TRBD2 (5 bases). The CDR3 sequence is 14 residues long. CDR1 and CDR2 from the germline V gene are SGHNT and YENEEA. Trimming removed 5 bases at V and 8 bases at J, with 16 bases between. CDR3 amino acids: CASSNRDLRDEQFF. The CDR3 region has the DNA TGTGCCAGCAGCAACCGTGATTTGAGGGATGAGCAGTTCTTC.

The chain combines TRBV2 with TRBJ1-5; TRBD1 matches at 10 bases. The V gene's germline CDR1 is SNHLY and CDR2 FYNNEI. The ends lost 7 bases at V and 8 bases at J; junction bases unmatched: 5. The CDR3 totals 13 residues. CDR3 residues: CASNRDRGKPQHF. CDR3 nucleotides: TGTGCCAGCAACCGGGACAGGGGAAAGCCCCAGCATTTT.

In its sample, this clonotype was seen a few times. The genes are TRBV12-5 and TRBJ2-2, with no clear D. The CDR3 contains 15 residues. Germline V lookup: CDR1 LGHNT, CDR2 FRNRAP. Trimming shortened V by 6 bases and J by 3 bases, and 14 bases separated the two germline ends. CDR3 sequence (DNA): TGTGCTAGTGGGGGTCCGCAGCTATACACCGGGGAGCTGTTTTTT. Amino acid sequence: CASGGPQLYTGELFF.